This TCR beta chain was sequenced in a study of blood T cells in healthy people across ages. Study summary: Capturing about one barcoded beta molecule per two T cells was achieved by template switching. The study, taken as a whole, reports: Long-lived and aged donors differed, with more naive CD4+ cells and higher diversity in the long-lived. Across the age range, TCR beta diversity per million T cells fell in a roughly linear way. The unsorted PBMCs prevented any conclusive comparison of naive versus antigen-experienced cells.

A second about 6 to 12 cycle PCR used barcoded and J-beta primers. MiXCR, run by TCRdb on the 5' RACE reads, gives a single entry per CDR3 protein. The sample includes roughly 830,000 distinct CDR3 sequences, around 68% of them seen just once. The CDR3 contains 13 residues. Trimming removed 6 bases from V and 11 bases from J, with 19 bases in between. Germline V CDR1 and CDR2: MDHEN, SYDVKM. As to this clonotype: The antigen remains undetermined.

This chain joins TRBV28 and TRBJ2-5, with D maybe TRBD2 (5 bases). This receptor was identified in a man between 25 and 39 years old in good health. Specimen: blood. The CDR3 sequence: CASSTTRRGEQYF. CDR3 DNA sequence: TGTGCCAGCAGCACGACAAGGCGTGGGGAGCAGTACTTC.